This is a list of T cell receptor beta chains from one sample in a study of blood T cells in healthy people across ages. Each CDR3 protein gets one entry after TCRdb re-called the 5' RACE reads with MiXCR. The sample comprises about 970,000 distinct CDR3 sequences, roughly 51% of which are singletons, and 20% to 25% rests with the top ten. Sequenced sample: blood. Source of these receptors: a woman aged 60-75 years in good health. Each CDR3 is given with its conserved first and last residue. A D gene is named only where the DNA matches it firmly. Some rows mark clone size as missing; the rest say once, few, many or name a class of expanded clone.

CDR3aa	CDR3nt	d_gene	j_gene	v_gene	abundance
CASSLSRGARYSNQPQHF	TGTGCCAGCAGTTTAAGCAGGGGTGCACGCTATAGCAATCAGCCCCAGCATTTT	-	TRBJ1-5	TRBV12-3/TRBV12-4	-
CASSLGRTGQGEQYF	TGTGCCAGCAGCTTAGGGAGGACAGGGCAGGGCGAGCAGTACTTC	TRBD1	TRBJ2-7	TRBV7-2	few
CATWGSNTGELFF	TGTGCCACCTGGGGGTCGAACACCGGGGAGCTGTTTTTT	-	TRBJ2-2	TRBV27	-
CASSQDASAGEQFF	TGTGCCAGCAGCCAAGATGCTAGCGCAGGTGAGCAGTTCTTC	-	TRBJ2-1	TRBV3-1	few
CSARDFGGAIQETQYF	TGCAGTGCTAGAGATTTCGGAGGGGCCATACAAGAGACCCAGTACTTC	-	TRBJ2-5	TRBV20-1	-
CSAGTGGAGNYGYTF	TGCAGTGCTGGGACAGGGGGCGCGGGTAACTATGGCTACACCTTC	TRBD1	TRBJ1-2	TRBV20-1	-
CASSPNPGSFYEQYF	TGTGCCAGCAGCCCTAACCCGGGATCATTCTACGAGCAGTACTTC	-	TRBJ2-7	TRBV7-8	-
CASSPGPIVDTQYF	TGTGCCAGCAGCCCAGGACCCATAGTAGATACGCAGTATTTT	-	TRBJ2-3	TRBV9	once
CASSYSMASGRANEQFF	TGTGCCAGCAGTTACTCCATGGCTAGCGGGAGGGCCAATGAGCAGTTCTTC	TRBD2	TRBJ2-1	TRBV6-5	-
CSARPGRGRQETQYF	TGCAGTGCTAGACCCGGGCGGGGGCGACAAGAGACCCAGTACTTC	-	TRBJ2-5	TRBV20-1	-
CASSQDRWGTNEQFF	TGCGCCAGCAGCCAAGATCGGTGGGGTACGAATGAGCAGTTCTTC	-	TRBJ2-1	TRBV4-3	-
CASCGRGPQETQYF	TGTGCCAGCTGTGGCAGGGGGCCGCAAGAGACCCAGTACTTC	TRBD1	TRBJ2-5	TRBV28	-
CASSFVPGTSPYNEQFF	TGTGCCAGCAGCTTTGTACCCGGGACTAGCCCTTACAATGAGCAGTTCTTC	TRBD2	TRBJ2-1	TRBV5-5	-
CASSLHGLETQYF	TGTGCCAGCAGTTTACACGGCCTGGAGACCCAGTACTTC	-	TRBJ2-5	TRBV12-3/TRBV12-4	few
CASSLAGVWEQYF	TGTGCCAGCAGCCTAGCGGGAGTTTGGGAGCAGTACTTC	TRBD2	TRBJ2-7	TRBV7-2	-
CASSAGQGANNSPLHF	TGCGCCAGCAGCGCGGGACAGGGGGCAAATAATTCACCCCTCCACTTT	TRBD1	TRBJ1-6	TRBV5-1	few
CASAPSSYEQYF	TGCGCCAGCGCCCCCTCGAGCTACGAGCAGTACTTC	-	TRBJ2-7	TRBV10-2	-
CASSFPREGYNEQFF	TGCGCCAGCAGCTTCCCGCGGGAGGGTTACAATGAGCAGTTCTTC	TRBD2	TRBJ2-1	TRBV5-1	once
CASTKLGSGGEYTGELFF	TGTGCCAGCACCAAGCTGGGTAGCGGAGGGGAATACACCGGGGAGCTGTTTTTT	-	TRBJ2-2	TRBV7-8	-